Sequencing of this TCR beta chain was carried out in a study of shared clonotypes between healthy human individuals (dated by TCRdb to 2019 to 2021). For the study in its entirety: A couple of women and three men aged 18 to 49 years were included in the cohort. For each donor, CD4 naive and CD4 memory were each run on three plates, CD8 naive on two plates, and CD8 memory on one plate. The study deeply sequenced blood TCR repertoires of several healthy adults to estimate repertoire size and the extent of clonotype sharing between individuals. To increase sequencing depth and limit assay-specific biases, TCR repertoire library preparation and sequencing were carried out by different laboratories using diverse techniques. Between about 0.85 and 8.9 billion PBMCs per donor were obtained by leukapheresis. Broad study findings and their caveats: Larger estimated clonotype richness was generally found for naive subsets than for memory subsets. Because the study included only a small number of donors, the genetic and exposure-history diversity represented was limited. Pairwise subsampling led to the expectation that sequencing depth would affect the degree of clonotype sharing among donors. Even with the large sequencing depth, rarefaction of the sorted-subset datasets indicated that sequencing was incomplete. When a handful of donors were compared, the shared fraction of clonotypes was around 5% for naive CD4, 3.5% to 4% for naive CD8, 2% to 2.5% for memory CD4, and 0.4% for memory CD8. Sampling was restricted to blood, and TCR repertoires in tissue are likely to differ from TCR repertoires in blood. Compared with non-shared clonotypes, the clonotypes found in all four sorted-subset donors had higher generation probabilities.

Using the deep immunoSEQ assay, TCR CDR3 regions were amplified from genomic DNA by multiplex PCR. For each cell subset, the extracted genomic DNA was distributed evenly across all wells of several immunoSEQ 96-well plates, and each plate served as one replicate. For sorted subsets, around 200 ng genomic DNA, equal to 25,000 to 35,000 T cell genomes, was loaded into each replicate PCR. Purified libraries were quantified with a Qubit 3.0 fluorometer, sized on a Bioanalyzer 2100, and re-quantified with the KAPA Library Quantification kit. Every immunoSEQ 96-well plate was sequenced on a dedicated single-read 150-cycle Illumina NextSeq 550 flow cell. The authors processed their data as follows. The immunoSEQ output contained only junctional sequences without quality scores, so filtering could not match that applied to full-length reads. Sequences were annotated with PyIR, a Python wrapper for IgBLAST v1.9, using IMGT germline references to assign V/J genes and CDR3. Any read was removed if the V/J assignment was weak (E-value above 1e-6), the CDR3 was missing, or the read contained stop codons, out-of-frame junctions, or ambiguous translated residues. V3J clonotypes were defined as sequences sharing an identical inferred V gene, J gene, and CDR3 amino acid sequence. Percentage overlap between repertoires was computed as shared unique clonotypes divided by the size of the smaller repertoire. RTK rarefaction, the Chao1 estimator, and Recon v2.1 estimates of unobserved clonotypes were used to assess repertoire richness. Generation probabilities for all TCRbeta clonotypes obtained by the gDNA method from a handful of donors were computed using OLGA. Entries here come from immuneACCESS through TCRdb and include only in-frame sequences with V and J called. Some clones fail to appear in such tables; in the studies checked, an unresolved V gene covers under half of the shortfall, and the cause of the remainder is unknown. The V and J calls and clone size are taken from that table; D and trimming were inferred from the DNA. Across this sample there are some 650,000 clones, with about 96% seen only once. Approximately 0.057% of the sample is held by the ten biggest clonotypes.

The donors were healthy, HIV-negative adults who had no recently reported acute infections or vaccinations. Every donor was a Caucasian adult residing in Nashville, Tennessee, USA. CD4+ T cells were enriched by magnetic negative selection, after which naive cells were positively selected on CD45RA and the negative fraction was taken as the memory subset. After blood collection by leukapheresis, PBMCs were isolated using Ficoll-Histopaque density gradient centrifugation and then cryopreserved in the vapor phase of liquid nitrogen. Purity and quantity of every magnetically sorted T cell population were checked by analytical flow cytometry. Genomic DNA was isolated from every sorted fraction and measured by UV absorbance on a Nanodrop 2000c. Worth noting for this clone: This clone's antigen is unknown. Base quality data are lacking; no much larger clone is found one base away.

This receptor was identified in a woman aged 25 to 39 in good health. The sequenced sample was naive CD4+ T cells sorted from blood. What the cell subset or site label conveys for this sample: CD45RA+ positively selected.

The DNA reads as follows: TGTGCCAGCAGCTCCGGGCGTCAGACTAATGAAAAACTGTTTTTT. Its protein product is CASSSGRQTNEKLFF. The receptor chain draws on TRBV5-4 and TRBJ1-4; no D gene call is confident. Based on the germline V gene (reference sequence), the CDR1 and CDR2 sequences are SGHNT and YYREEE. Counted from cysteine to phenylalanine, this CDR3 has 15 amino acids. Only the CDR3 DNA is retained, 45 bases long and in frame from the first base. V was cut back by 3 bases and J by 2 bases, leaving a gap of 11 bases between them.